This T cell receptor beta chain was found in a study of PD-1 blockade in classical Hodgkin lymphoma. Germline V lookup: CDR1 SEHNR, CDR2 FQNEAQ (reference sequence). The CDR3 consists of 14 residues. V shed 5 bases and J shed 1 base, with 11 bases lying between them. General study findings and limits: Healthy donors were reported to have higher baseline TCR diversity than newly diagnosed patients.

TCRdb's copy holds only in-frame clones and misses some; the assay was immunoSEQ multiplex PCR. The sample records about 93,000 clones, approximately 78% being singletons. Notes on this clone: Its antigen is not identified.

Time point meaning: cycle 4 day 1 (C4D1), after six to seven weeks of nivolumab. All trial patients relapsed after autologous stem cell transplantation. The sequenced sample was peripheral blood mononuclear cells (PBMCs), obtained before the fourth cycle of nivolumab. This chain uses TRBV7-9 with TRBJ1-1; perhaps TRBD1 as D (5 bases). This receptor was identified in a human donor with classical Hodgkin lymphoma. CDR3 coding DNA: TGTGCCAGCAGCCCACGACAGAGGAACACTGAAGCTTTCTTT. The encoded protein is CASSPRQRNTEAFF.